This T cell receptor beta chain was recorded in a study of shared clonotypes between healthy human individuals. Study context: Aged 18 to 49, the donors were a couple of women and a few men.

Positive CCR7 selection of CD45RO-negative cells yielded the naive CD8 cells, and terminally differentiated effector memory CD45RA+ cells were excluded. Trimming took 10 bases from V and 5 from J; bases not matched to a gene: 15. Germline-derived CDR1 and CDR2 are PRHDT and FYEKMQ (reference sequence). CDR3 length: 16 amino acids. Using immunoSEQ multiplex PCR, the repertoire was profiled, and TCRdb retains in-frame clones only, with some absent. Of about 2 million clones in the sample, about 95% were seen once. The chain carries TRBV13 and TRBJ2-2; 8 bases are shared with TRBD1. This receptor was identified in a man between 18 and 29 years old in good health. Sequenced sample: naive CD8+ T cells sorted from blood. The CDR3 loop reads CATKLALGQATGELFF. The CDR3 DNA sequence: TGTGCCACAAAACTTGCTTTGGGACAGGCTACCGGGGAGCTGTTTTTT. The full variable domain, in which reference TRBV13 and TRBJ2-2 provide the parts outside the CDR3, is AAGVIQSPRHLIKEKRETATLKCYPIPRHDTVYWYQQGPGQDPQFLISFYEKMQSDKGSIPDRFSAQQFSDYHSELNMSSLELGDSALYFCATKLALGQATGELFFGEGSRLTVL.